This T cell receptor beta chain derives from a study of shared clonotypes between healthy human individuals. For the study at large: Two female and a few male donors aged 18 to 49 were enrolled. CD4 naive cells filled three plates per donor, CD4 memory three, CD8 naive two and CD8 memory one.

Comment on this clone: Its matching antigen is unknown. Because the CDR3's place on the DNA is in doubt, the DNA is left out and the CDR3 is given as listed by TCRdb.

The CDR3 contains 20 residues when both ends are counted. Study-level results: In general, naive subsets displayed greater estimated richness than memory subsets did.

Sequencing was performed with immunoSEQ multiplex PCR; in TCRdb, only in-frame clones are kept and a portion is missing. The sample consists of over a million clones, over 95% of them appearing once. The sample comprised naive CD4+ T cells sorted from blood. Noted subset: CD45RA+ positively selected. The V and J genes are TRBV21-1 and TRBJ2-7; TRBD1, the D gene given by the table, was not confirmed from the DNA. TRBV21-1 is a recognized pseudogene. This clonotype was obtained from a young man in good health. CDR3 in amino acids: CASSTDWGQGAPKPYYEQYF.